The rows below give T cell receptor beta chains drawn from one sample of a study of blood T cell repertoires in COVID-19. Produced via immunoSEQ multiplex PCR; TCRdb's table is partial and in-frame only. This sample yields approximately 240,000 clones, of which approximately 91% are seen a single time; about 0.79% belongs to the top ten. The sample comprised peripheral blood. These receptors were collected from a man younger than 40 with COVID-19, enrolled during active disease. CDR3s include the opening cysteine and the closing phenylalanine or tryptophan. A D gene is named only where the DNA matches it firmly. Some rows have no size entry. The others give once, few or many, or a class for an expanded clone.

clone size	D gene	V gene	J gene	CDR3 DNA	CDR3 protein
NA	NA	TRBV6-5	TRBJ1-1	TGTGCCAGCAGTTACGGAGTAGGGAACACTGAAGCTTTCTTT	CASSYGVGNTEAFF
NA	TRBD1	TRBV7-2	TRBJ1-1	TGTGCCAGCAGCTTGGACGAGACAGGGGTGACTGAAGCTTTCTTT	CASSLDETGVTEAFF
NA	TRBD1	TRBV5-1	TRBJ1-1	TGCGCCAGCAGCTTGGTGGGAGCGGGGACAGGGGGGATGAACACTGAAGCTTTCTTT	CASSLVGAGTGGMNTEAFF
NA	NA	TRBV5-1	TRBJ2-3	TGCGCCAGCAGCTTGAGGCAGGGGAGCACAGATACGCAGTATTTT	CASSLRQGSTDTQYF
NA	NA	TRBV6-6	TRBJ2-2	TGTGCCAGCAGTTACGGTGTCCGGGTGGCTGGGGAGCTGTTTTTT	CASSYGVRVAGELFF
NA	TRBD1	TRBV3-1/TRBV3-2	TRBJ2-2	TGTGCCAGCGCGCAGGACAGGGTAGCCGGGGAGCTGTTTTTT	CASAQDRVAGELFF
NA	NA	TRBV10-3	TRBJ1-1	TGTGCCATCAGTGGGGCGACGATGAACACTGAAGCTTTCTTT	CAISGATMNTEAFF
few	NA	TRBV7-3	TRBJ2-1	TGTGCCAGCAGCTCCGACCCCGGAGGGAATTACAATGAGCAGTTCTTC	CASSSDPGGNYNEQFF
NA	NA	TRBV5-1	TRBJ1-2	TGCGCCAGCAGCCGGACAGCTACGTCTACTGACTCTGATGGCTACACCTTC	CASSRTATSTDSDGYTF
NA	TRBD1	TRBV5-4	TRBJ2-1	TGTGCCAGCAGCCAGGGGGCGGTTGATTACAATGAGCAGTTCTTC	CASSQGAVDYNEQFF
NA	NA	TRBV10-3	TRBJ2-1	TGTGCCATCAGTGATGGGCGGGGCTACAATGAGCAGTTCTTC	CAISDGRGYNEQFF
NA	NA	TRBV29-1	TRBJ2-4	TGCAGCGTCCGGACAACTCTAGCCAAAAACATTCAGTACTTC	CSVRTTLAKNIQYF
once	TRBD1	TRBV3-1/TRBV3-2	TRBJ1-2	TGTGCCAGCAGCCAAGATGTCGGACAGGGCTCTTCCTATGGCTACACCTTC	CASSQDVGQGSSYGYTF
NA	NA	TRBV12-3/TRBV12-4	TRBJ1-1	TGTGCCAGCAACCCGACAGGTTCCCCTGAAGCTTTCTTT	CASNPTGSPEAFF
NA	NA	TRBV13	TRBJ1-4	TGTGCCTCGCCCAAGTCCGGGTTAACTAATGAAAAACTGTTTTTT	CASPKSGLTNEKLFF
NA	NA	TRBV6-2/TRBV6-3	TRBJ1-1	TGTGCCAGCAGTTCTTTCAGGGCCTACCTCCAGGACACTGAAGCTTTCTTT	CASSSFRAYLQDTEAFF
NA	NA	TRBV7-6	TRBJ1-1	TGTGCCAGCAGCCGACAGCTGAACACTGAAGCTTTCTTT	CASSRQLNTEAFF
NA	TRBD1	TRBV3-1/TRBV3-2	TRBJ2-7	TGTGCCAGCAGCTATGGGCAGGGGGCCTCCGAGCAGTACTTC	CASSYGQGASEQYF
NA	NA	TRBV2	TRBJ2-5	TGTGCCAGCAACCTGGAGACGGAGACCCAGTACTTC	CASNLETETQYF
NA	TRBD1	TRBV19	TRBJ1-1	TGTGCCAGTACCTACAGGGGGACCGTGAACACTGAAGCTTTCTTT	CASTYRGTVNTEAFF
NA	NA	TRBV2	TRBJ1-6	TGTGCCAGCGTCCGGGAAGTGTATTCACCCCTCCACTTT	CASVREVYSPLHF
once	NA	TRBV19	TRBJ1-1	TGTGCCAGTAGTATTCAGAAGGGGCGACAGCCCGGGAGAGGGACTGAAGCTTTCTTT	CASSIQKGRQPGRGTEAFF
NA	TRBD1	TRBV11-2	TRBJ2-7	TGTGCCAGCAGCTTCGCAGGGGGCCCTCACTACGAGCAGTACTTC	CASSFAGGPHYEQYF
NA	TRBD2	TRBV10-2	TRBJ2-1	TGCGCCAGCATGGGGACTAGCGGGGACAGCTCCTACAATGAGCAGTTCTTC	CASMGTSGDSSYNEQFF
NA	TRBD1	TRBV6-6	TRBJ1-2	TGTGCCAGCAGTCTGGACCGGGACAGCTATGGCTACACCTTC	CASSLDRDSYGYTF
NA	TRBD1	TRBV27	TRBJ1-2	TGTGCCAGCAGTCCAGACTTTGACAGGGCCTATGGCTACACCTTC	CASSPDFDRAYGYTF
few	NA	TRBV28	TRBJ1-1	TGTGCCAGCAGTTTGACGCCGGGAGGGTGGGGTTCCACTGAAGCTTTCTTT	CASSLTPGGWGSTEAFF
NA	TRBD2	TRBV19	TRBJ2-3	TGTGCCAGTAGTGCCCGAGCGGGGGGGCAAGATACGCAGTATTTT	CASSARAGGQDTQYF
NA	TRBD2	TRBV11-2	TRBJ2-7	TGTGCCAGCAGCCTCCGGGGGAGCGGGGGGCCGAGCTCCTACGAGCAGTACTTC	CASSLRGSGGPSSYEQYF
NA	TRBD1	TRBV9	TRBJ2-1	TGTGCCAGCAGCTCACGGGGACAGCATCTCTGCAATGAGCAGTTCTTC	CASSSRGQHLCNEQFF
NA	NA	TRBV6-5	TRBJ1-6	TGTGCCAGTCGGTCCTATAATTCACCCCTCCACTTT	CASRSYNSPLHF
NA	NA	TRBV2	TRBJ1-3	TGTGCCAGCAGACAATCAGGGAACACCATATATTTT	CASRQSGNTIYF
NA	NA	TRBV27	TRBJ1-5	TGTGCCAGCAGTTTACGTTATAGCAATCAGCCCCAGCATTTT	CASSLRYSNQPQHF
NA	TRBD1	TRBV24-1	TRBJ2-2	TGTGCCACCAGTGATTGGGGGACAGGGAACACCGGGGAGCTGTTTTTT	CATSDWGTGNTGELFF
NA	NA	TRBV5-6	TRBJ1-5	TGTGCCAGCAGTTGGGGAGATCAGCCCCAGCATTTT	CASSWGDQPQHF
NA	TRBD1	TRBV6-5	TRBJ1-4	TGTGCCAGCACCGGACAGGGAACTAATGAAAAACTGTTTTTT	CASTGQGTNEKLFF
NA	NA	TRBV19	TRBJ1-1	TGTGCCAGTAGTATAGATCGGCAGGGGAACACTGAAGCTTTCTTT	CASSIDRQGNTEAFF
NA	TRBD2	TRBV5-1	TRBJ2-5	TGCGCCAGCAGCCCCTTCAGCGGGGGGAACCAAGAGACCCAGTACTTC	CASSPFSGGNQETQYF
NA	TRBD1	TRBV5-4	TRBJ1-6	TGTGCCAGCAGCTCTACAGGGGCGCATTCACCCCTCCACTTT	CASSSTGAHSPLHF
NA	NA	TRBV30	TRBJ1-5	TGTGCCTGGAGTGTAAGCAGCAATCAGCCCCAGCATTTT	CAWSVSSNQPQHF
once	TRBD1	TRBV6-5	TRBJ1-2	TGTGCCAGCAGTTCCCCACCGGACAGGGCCGGGAATGGCTACACCTTC	CASSSPPDRAGNGYTF